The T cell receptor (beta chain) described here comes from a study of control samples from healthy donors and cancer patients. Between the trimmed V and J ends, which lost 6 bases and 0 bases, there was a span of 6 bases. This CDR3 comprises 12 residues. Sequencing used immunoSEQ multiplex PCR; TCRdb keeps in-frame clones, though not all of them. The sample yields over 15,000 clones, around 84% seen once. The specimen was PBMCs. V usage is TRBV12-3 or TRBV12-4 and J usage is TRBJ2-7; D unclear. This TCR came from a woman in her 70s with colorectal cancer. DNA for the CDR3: TGTGCCAGCAGCCCTGGCTCCTACGAGCAGTACTTC. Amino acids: CASSPGSYEQYF.